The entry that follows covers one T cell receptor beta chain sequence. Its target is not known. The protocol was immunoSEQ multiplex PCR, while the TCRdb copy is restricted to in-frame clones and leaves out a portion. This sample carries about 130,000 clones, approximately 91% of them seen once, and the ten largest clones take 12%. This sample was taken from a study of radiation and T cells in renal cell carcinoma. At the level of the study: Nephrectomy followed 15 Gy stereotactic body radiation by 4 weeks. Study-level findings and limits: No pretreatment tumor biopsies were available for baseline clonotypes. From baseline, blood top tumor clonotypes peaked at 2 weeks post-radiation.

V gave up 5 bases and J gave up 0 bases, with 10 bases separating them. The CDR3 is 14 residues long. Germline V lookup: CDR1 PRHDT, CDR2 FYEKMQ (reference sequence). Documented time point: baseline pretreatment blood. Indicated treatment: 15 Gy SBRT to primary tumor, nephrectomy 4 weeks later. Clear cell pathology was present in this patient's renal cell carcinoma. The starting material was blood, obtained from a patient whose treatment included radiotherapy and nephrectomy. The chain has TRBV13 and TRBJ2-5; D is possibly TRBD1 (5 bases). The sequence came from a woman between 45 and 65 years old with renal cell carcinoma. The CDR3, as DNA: TGTGCCAGCAGCCACAGGAAGTACCAAGAGACCCAGTACTTC. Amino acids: CASSHRKYQETQYF.